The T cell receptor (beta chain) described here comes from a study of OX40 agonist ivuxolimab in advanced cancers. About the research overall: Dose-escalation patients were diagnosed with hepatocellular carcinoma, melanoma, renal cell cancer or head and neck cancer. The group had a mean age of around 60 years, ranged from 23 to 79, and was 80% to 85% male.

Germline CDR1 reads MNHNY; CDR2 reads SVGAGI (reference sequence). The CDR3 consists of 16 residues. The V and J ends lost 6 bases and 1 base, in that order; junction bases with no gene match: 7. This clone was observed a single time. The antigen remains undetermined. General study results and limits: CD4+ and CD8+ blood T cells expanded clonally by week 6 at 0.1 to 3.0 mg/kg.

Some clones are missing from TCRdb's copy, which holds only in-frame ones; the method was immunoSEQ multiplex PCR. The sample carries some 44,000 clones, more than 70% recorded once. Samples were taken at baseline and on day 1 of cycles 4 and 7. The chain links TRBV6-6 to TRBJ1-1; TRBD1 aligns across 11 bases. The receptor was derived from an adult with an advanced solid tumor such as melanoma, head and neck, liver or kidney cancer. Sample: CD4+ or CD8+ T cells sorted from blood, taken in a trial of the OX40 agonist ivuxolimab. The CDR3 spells CASSRGTGGTNTEAFF. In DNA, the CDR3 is TGTGCCAGCAGCCGAGGGACAGGGGGTACGAACACTGAAGCTTTCTTT.